These T cell receptor beta chains were read from a single sample in a study of T-cell reconstitution after alpha-beta-depleted transplantation in children. Each CDR3 protein is one row after TCRdb ran MiXCR on the PCR reads. The repertoire has about 510,000 distinct CDR3 sequences, about 10% of them found once; the top ten carry 12% to 15%. The source material was PBMCs, mostly from graft donor cells, sampled 180 days after TCRalphabeta/CD19-depleted stem cell transplant. These TCRs come from a female patient between 2 and 15 years old who had a stem cell transplant for aplastic anemia, so the T cells may come from the graft donor. Both conserved end residues are part of each CDR3. A D gene is named only where the DNA matches it firmly. Expanded clones get a size class; other rows say once, few or many, or leave the size out.

v_gene,d_gene,j_gene,abundance,CDR3aa,CDR3nt
TRBV27,TRBD2,TRBJ2-1,-,CASSTSGKGNEQFF,TGTGCCAGCAGTACTAGCGGGAAAGGGAATGAGCAGTTCTTC
TRBV6-2/TRBV6-3,-,TRBJ2-1,many,CASSYSGTNNNEQFF,TGTGCCAGCAGTTACAGTGGGACAAACAACAATGAGCAGTTCTTC
TRBV3-1,-,TRBJ1-5,few,CASSQGWSGFFSNQPQHF,TGTGCCAGCAGCCAAGGTTGGTCAGGGTTCTTTAGCAATCAGCCCCAGCATTTT
TRBV28,TRBD1,TRBJ1-3,-,CASSSLGQGIGNTIYF,TGTGCCAGCAGTTCCCTCGGACAGGGTATAGGAAACACCATATATTTT
TRBV7-7,-,TRBJ2-3,-,CASSLTGTPDTQYF,TGTGCCAGCAGCTTAACCGGGACCCCAGATACGCAGTATTTT
TRBV5-1,-,TRBJ2-3,-,CASPDHTDTQYF,TGCGCCAGCCCGGATCACACAGATACGCAGTATTTT
TRBV29-1,TRBD2,TRBJ2-3,many,CSAREGLEDTQYF,TGCAGCGCCCGGGAGGGACTAGAGGATACGCAGTATTTT
TRBV29-1,-,TRBJ2-7,-,CSVETSSSYEQYF,TGCAGCGTTGAGACCTCCAGCTCCTACGAGCAGTACTTC
TRBV13,TRBD1,TRBJ1-5,few,CASSLGAGTDTPQHF,TGTGCCAGCAGCTTAGGGGCCGGGACAGATACGCCCCAGCATTTT
TRBV28,-,TRBJ2-2,few,CASSVGQFANTGELFF,TGTGCCAGCAGTGTAGGACAGTTTGCGAACACCGGGGAGCTGTTTTTT
TRBV11-2,-,TRBJ1-6,few,CASSSRRGRGHSPLHF,TGTGCCAGCAGCTCCCGTCGGGGCCGCGGTCATTCACCCCTCCACTTT
TRBV12-3/TRBV12-4,TRBD2,TRBJ2-7,few,CASSLTLAGVLRHEQYF,TGTGCCAGCAGTTTAACCCTAGCGGGAGTTTTAAGGCACGAGCAGTACTTC
TRBV10-3,TRBD1,TRBJ2-2,few,CAVDRDRTGELFF,TGTGCCGTTGACAGGGATCGGACCGGGGAGCTGTTTTTT
TRBV13,TRBD2,TRBJ2-1,many,CASSHLAGDFYNEQFF,TGTGCCAGCAGCCACCTTGCGGGAGATTTCTACAATGAGCAGTTCTTC
TRBV4-3,TRBD1,TRBJ2-5,-,CASSHVQGMETQYF,TGCGCCAGCAGCCACGTACAGGGGATGGAGACCCAGTACTTC
TRBV2,TRBD2,TRBJ2-5,few,CASSGGLAGPAQYF,TGTGCCAGCAGTGGGGGACTAGCGGGCCCAGCCCAGTACTTC
TRBV6-5,TRBD2,TRBJ2-2,few,CASRGLAERWGELFF,TGTGCCAGCAGGGGACTAGCGGAGCGTTGGGGGGAGCTGTTTTTT
TRBV5-6,-,TRBJ1-4,-,CASSPRPNRRDEKLFF,TGTGCCAGCAGCCCGCGACCCAATCGGCGGGATGAAAAACTGTTTTTT
TRBV20-1,TRBD1,TRBJ1-4,-,CSAGEQGKGEKLFF,TGCAGTGCTGGGGAACAGGGGAAGGGTGAAAAACTGTTTTTT
TRBV29-1,TRBD1,TRBJ2-4,many,CSVELVPGQGNGGAKNIQYF,TGCAGCGTTGAATTGGTGCCGGGACAGGGGAATGGTGGTGCCAAAAACATTCAGTACTTC
TRBV24-1,-,TRBJ2-1,-,CATSVPSGPLPNEQFF,TGTGCCACCAGTGTCCCCAGCGGGCCCCTGCCCAATGAGCAGTTCTTC
TRBV9,-,TRBJ2-7,few,CASSATRGDQGEQYF,TGTGCCAGCAGCGCGACGAGGGGGGACCAAGGGGAGCAGTACTTC
TRBV19,-,TRBJ1-2,-,CASSIWTQTYGYTF,TGTGCCAGTAGTATATGGACCCAGACCTATGGCTACACCTTC
TRBV7-6,-,TRBJ2-7,-,CASSPKVGTAGYEQYF,TGTGCCAGCAGCCCTAAAGTGGGGACCGCAGGCTACGAGCAGTACTTC
TRBV20-1,-,TRBJ2-7,many,CSARGSYEQYF,TGCAGTGCAAGGGGTTCCTACGAGCAGTACTTC
TRBV9,-,TRBJ2-6,-,CASSLDWGGGANVLTF,TGTGCCAGCAGCTTGGACTGGGGAGGTGGGGCCAACGTCCTGACTTTC
TRBV6-5,-,TRBJ1-4,few,CASSPYRAFNEKLFF,TGTGCCAGCAGTCCGTACAGAGCGTTTAATGAAAAACTGTTTTTT
TRBV11-3,TRBD2,TRBJ2-3,few,CASSPGTSHSTDTQYF,TGTGCCAGCAGCCCCGGGACTAGTCATAGCACAGATACGCAGTATTTT
TRBV28,-,TRBJ2-7,-,CASSSPGASYEQYF,TGTGCCAGCAGTTCCCCGGGGGCCTCCTACGAGCAGTACTTC
TRBV29-1,-,TRBJ2-2,few,CSVLPGLPNTGELFF,TGCAGCGTCCTCCCGGGACTCCCGAACACCGGGGAGCTGTTTTTT
TRBV20-1,-,TRBJ2-3,few,CSARDGGISDTQYF,TGCAGTGCTAGAGATGGCGGGATTTCAGATACGCAGTATTTT
TRBV7-2,-,TRBJ2-3,-,CASSQPSPGTRGTQYF,TGTGCCAGCAGCCAACCCTCCCCCGGGACTCGGGGGACGCAGTATTTT
TRBV9,-,TRBJ2-3,few,CASSVDSADTQYF,TGTGCCAGCAGCGTGGACAGTGCAGATACGCAGTATTTT
TRBV5-1,TRBD2,TRBJ2-3,-,CASSLDPGGTSTDTQYF,TGCGCCAGCAGCTTGGACCCGGGGGGTACTAGCACAGATACGCAGTATTTT
TRBV4-1,-,TRBJ2-2,-,CASSHPLRDSEKNTGELFF,TGCGCCAGCAGCCACCCATTGAGGGACTCAGAAAAAAACACCGGGGAGCTGTTTTTT
TRBV29-1,-,TRBJ1-1,many,CSVGMTGNTEAFF,TGCAGCGTTGGTATGACAGGGAACACTGAAGCTTTCTTT
TRBV20-1,-,TRBJ2-1,-,CSASRARLSYNDQFF,TGCAGTGCCTCCCGGGCGAGGTTGTCCTACAATGACCAGTTCTTC
TRBV5-6,-,TRBJ2-5,many,CASSLDQGHFQETQYF,TGTGCCAGCAGCTTGGACCAGGGACACTTCCAAGAGACCCAGTACTTC
TRBV19,-,TRBJ1-2,-,CASNILGSDLYGYTF,TGTGCCAGTAATATTTTGGGATCAGACCTCTATGGCTACACCTTC
TRBV2,-,TRBJ2-7,-,CASSHGGQGRLAYEQYF,TGTGCCAGCAGTCATGGGGGGCAGGGGAGGTTGGCCTACGAGCAGTACTTC
TRBV24-1,-,TRBJ2-4,-,CATRRRVSIQYF,TGTGCCACCCGCAGGAGGGTGAGCATTCAGTACTTC
TRBV10-3,-,TRBJ1-5,many,CAISEGAPKESNQPQHF,TGTGCCATCAGTGAAGGAGCCCCCAAGGAAAGCAATCAGCCCCAGCATTTT
TRBV7-2,TRBD1,TRBJ2-1,once,CASSLTAGTGTPNKFF,TGTGCCAGCAGCTTAACAGCTGGGACAGGGACCCCTAATAAGTTCTTC
TRBV12-3/TRBV12-4,-,TRBJ2-7,many,CASSLFGDEQYF,TGTGCCAGCAGTTTATTTGGTGACGAGCAGTACTTC
TRBV5-1,-,TRBJ2-4,few,CDDQVLGRVTKNIQYF,TGCGACGATCAAGTCCTAGGCAGGGTGACCAAAAACATTCAGTACTTC
TRBV12-3/TRBV12-4,-,TRBJ2-7,few,CASSWLWGHEQYF,TGTGCCAGCAGTTGGCTTTGGGGGCACGAGCAGTACTTC
TRBV12-5,-,TRBJ1-3,-,CASGFGVAGRGNTIYF,TGTGCTAGTGGTTTCGGGGTCGCAGGACGAGGAAACACCATATATTTT
TRBV12-3/TRBV12-4,-,TRBJ2-2,few,CASRTDGPGELFF,TGTGCCAGCCGGACGGACGGCCCCGGGGAGCTGTTTTTT
TRBV3-1,TRBD2,TRBJ2-1,-,CASSQVTSGGPLEQFF,TGTGCCAGCAGCCAAGTAACTAGCGGGGGGCCACTTGAGCAGTTCTTC
TRBV5-1,-,TRBJ2-1,-,CASSGQRPYNEQFF,TGCGCCAGCAGCGGCCAGCGCCCGTACAATGAGCAGTTCTTC
TRBV12-3/TRBV12-4,-,TRBJ2-2,few,CASRTQRELFF,TGTGCCAGCCGTACCCAGCGGGAGCTGTTTTTT
TRBV10-3,TRBD2,TRBJ2-1,-,CATQTIAGGPYNEQFF,TGTGCCACCCAGACCATAGCGGGAGGTCCCTACAATGAGCAGTTCTTC
TRBV15,-,TRBJ2-4,few,CATSRDLPKLLAKNIQYF,TGTGCCACCAGCAGAGATCTTCCGAAACTGCTAGCCAAAAACATTCAGTACTTC
TRBV20-1,TRBD2,TRBJ2-1,-,CSASFTLAGYNEQFF,TGCAGTGCTAGTTTCACCCTAGCGGGCTACAATGAGCAGTTCTTC